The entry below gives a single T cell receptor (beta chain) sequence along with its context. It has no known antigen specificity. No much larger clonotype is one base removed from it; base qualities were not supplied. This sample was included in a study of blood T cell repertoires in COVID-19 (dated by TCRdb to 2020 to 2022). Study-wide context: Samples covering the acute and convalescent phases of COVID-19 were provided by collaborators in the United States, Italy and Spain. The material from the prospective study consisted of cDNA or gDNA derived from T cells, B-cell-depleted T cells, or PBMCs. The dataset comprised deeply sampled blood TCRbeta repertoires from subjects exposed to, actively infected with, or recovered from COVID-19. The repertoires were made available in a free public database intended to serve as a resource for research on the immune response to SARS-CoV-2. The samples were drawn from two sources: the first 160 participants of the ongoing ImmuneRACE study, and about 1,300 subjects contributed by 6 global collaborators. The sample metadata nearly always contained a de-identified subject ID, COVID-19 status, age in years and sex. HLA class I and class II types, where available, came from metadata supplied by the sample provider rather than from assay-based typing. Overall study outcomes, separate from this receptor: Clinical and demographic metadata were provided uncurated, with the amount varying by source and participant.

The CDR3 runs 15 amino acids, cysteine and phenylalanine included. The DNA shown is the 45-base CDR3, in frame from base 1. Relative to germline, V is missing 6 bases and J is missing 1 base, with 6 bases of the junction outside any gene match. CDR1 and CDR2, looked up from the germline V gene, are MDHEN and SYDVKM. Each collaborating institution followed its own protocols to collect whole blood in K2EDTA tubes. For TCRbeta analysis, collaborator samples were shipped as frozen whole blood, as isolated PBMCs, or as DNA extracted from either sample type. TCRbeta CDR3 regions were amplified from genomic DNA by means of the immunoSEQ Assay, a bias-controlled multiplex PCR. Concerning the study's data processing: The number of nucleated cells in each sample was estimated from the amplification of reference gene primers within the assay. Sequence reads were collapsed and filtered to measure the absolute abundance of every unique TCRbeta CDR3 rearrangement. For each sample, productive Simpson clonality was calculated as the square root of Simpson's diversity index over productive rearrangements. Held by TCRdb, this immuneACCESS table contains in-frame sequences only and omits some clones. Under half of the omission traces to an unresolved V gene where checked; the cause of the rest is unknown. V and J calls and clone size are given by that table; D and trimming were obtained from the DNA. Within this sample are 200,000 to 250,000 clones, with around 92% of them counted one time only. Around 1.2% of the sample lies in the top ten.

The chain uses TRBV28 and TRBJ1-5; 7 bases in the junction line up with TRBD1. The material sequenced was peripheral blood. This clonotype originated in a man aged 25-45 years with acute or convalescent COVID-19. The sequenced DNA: TGTGCCAGCAGCTTGACAGGGTTGAGCAATCAGCCCCAGCATTTT. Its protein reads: CASSLTGLSNQPQHF. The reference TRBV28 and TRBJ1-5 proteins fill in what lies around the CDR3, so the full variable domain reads DVKVTQSSRYLVKRTGEKVFLECVQDMDHENMFWYRQDPGLGLRLIYFSYDVKMKEKGDIPEGYSVSREKKERFSLILESASTNQTSMYLCASSLTGLSNQPQHFGDGTRLSIL.